The 28 T cell receptor beta chains in this list originate from one sample, sequenced in a study of read filtering for tumor transcriptome and immune sequencing (dated by TCRdb to the early 2020s). This sample was sequenced with an Illumina HiSeq 4000. The Immunoverse kit was used to build TCR libraries from around 420 ng RNA, with molecular barcoded adaptors covering alpha/delta and beta/gamma chains. TCRdb reanalyzed the raw reads on its own, using fastp at Q25 for trimming and MiXCR for clone calling, and kept in-frame beta chains. Rows are unified per CDR3 protein, each entry keeping the most common DNA and genes. This sample lists approximately 59,000 distinct CDR3 sequences; approximately 13% were detected once. 16% of the sample is held by the ten biggest clonotypes. Sample: a population of CD138-negative cells sorted from bone marrow. The sample's cell subset or site, from its label and the paper: bone marrow mononuclear cells depleted of CD138+ plasma/myeloma cells by negative magnetic selection. These receptors came from a donor at least 40 years old with multiple myeloma.

V is TRBV4-1 and J is TRBJ2-1, with TRBD2 identical over 13 bases. This CDR3 contains 16 residues. After removal of 1 base from V and 5 bases from J, the junction contained 2 bases not matched to a gene. The germline V gene has CDR1 MGHRA and CDR2 YSYEKL. CDR3 amino acids: CASSQGGTSGDNEQFF. CDR3 nucleotide sequence: TGCGCCAGCAGCCAAGGGGGGACTAGCGGGGACAATGAGCAGTTCTTC.

This clonotype was counted a few times. The chain uses TRBV19 and TRBJ2-3; the D is unclear. The germline gives CDR1 LNHDA, CDR2 SQIVND (reference sequence). The CDR3 contains 14 residues. V was clipped by 5 bases and J by 1 base, with 10 bases between them. The CDR3, as DNA: TGTGCCAGTAGTCTCCAGACGGGCACAGATACGCAGTATTTT. As protein: CASSLQTGTDTQYF.

About this clonotype: Given a far larger clone just one base away, this is likely a sequencing read error. This sequence joins TRBV6-6 and TRBJ2-3; no clear D gene. The germline gives CDR1 MNHNY, CDR2 SVGAGI (reference sequence). This CDR3 is 15 amino acids long. Deletions cut 0 bases from V and 3 bases from J, with 10 bases between. The CDR3 nucleotides are TGTGCCAGCAGTTACTCTGAGTGGCTAACAGATACGCAGTATTTT. Translation: CASSYSEWLTDTQYF.

This clonotype was observed at least ten times. The V call is TRBV3-1, the J call TRBJ1-1, with 7 bases fitting TRBD1. CDR1 and CDR2 (germline): LGHDT, YNNKEL (reference sequence). Trimming at V came to 6 bases and at J to 4 bases, leaving 5 bases not matched to a gene. The CDR3 runs 13 residues. In DNA form, the CDR3 reads TGTGCCAGCAGGCCGACAGGGACCACTGAAGCTTTCTTT. Translated, it gives CASRPTGTTEAFF.

Ten or more counts support this clonotype. The V gene is TRBV5-5, the J gene TRBJ2-5, with 8 bases fitting TRBD1. Trimming removed 4 bases from V and 2 bases from J; junction bases left unmatched: 4. This CDR3 region has 14 residues. CDR1 and CDR2 (germline): SGHKS, YYEKEE (reference sequence). The CDR3 spells CASSDRTGQETQYF. The CDR3 region has the DNA TGTGCCAGCAGCGATAGGACAGGGCAAGAGACCCAGTACTTC.

This clonotype was observed a few times. The V and J genes are TRBV7-9 and TRBJ1-3; D not resolved. The germline V gene encodes CDR1 SEHNR and CDR2 FQNEAQ (reference sequence). The length of the CDR3 is 11 residues. Trimming stripped 5 bases from V and 9 bases from J, with 8 bases between. The CDR3 DNA sequence: TGTGCCAGCAGCCAAACCGCCACCATATATTTT. Its translation is CASSQTATIYF.

This clonotype came up many times. CDR3: CATSDYKTYEQYF. The CDR3 DNA follows: TGTGCCACCAGTGATTACAAAACCTACGAGCAGTACTTC. The gene calls are TRBV24-1 and TRBJ2-7; D call uncertain. V was trimmed by 2 bases and J by 2 bases, leaving 6 bases between them. The CDR3 length is 13 residues. From germline, CDR1 is KGHDR and CDR2 SFDVKD.

In its sample, this clonotype was seen many times. The chain recombines TRBV20-1 with TRBJ2-1; a possible D gene is TRBD2 (5 bases). CDR3 length equals 14 residues. V was clipped by 4 bases and J by 8 bases, with 18 bases between them. From germline, CDR1 is DFQATT and CDR2 SNEGSKA (reference sequence). CDR3 loop: CSAIGQRGLDEQFF. In DNA form, the CDR3 reads TGCAGTGCTATCGGCCAAAGAGGGCTCGATGAGCAGTTCTTC.

Details on this clonotype: The conserved phenylalanine or tryptophan normally closing the CDR3 is absent here, so this likely arose from a read error. Written as DNA, the CDR3 is TGCGGTGCTAGAGAGGGCTGGGGGTCTAAGGAAAAACTGTTTCTT. This gives the protein CGAREGWGSKEKLFL. The chain couples TRBV20-1 to TRBJ1-4; the D gene is possibly TRBD1 (5 bases). The CDR3 sequence is 15 residues long. CDR1 DFQATT and CDR2 SNEGSKA come from the germline V gene (reference sequence).

At least ten counts were recorded for this clonotype. The chain combines TRBV20-1 with TRBJ1-3; 8 bases fit TRBD1. After removal of 3 bases from V and 7 bases from J, the junction contained 11 bases not matched to a gene. Germline assignment: CDR1 DFQATT and CDR2 SNEGSKA (reference sequence). The CDR3 sequence is 15 residues long. In nucleotides, the CDR3 is TGCAGTGCTAGTGAAATGGGCACAGGGGGGAACACCATATATTTT. This encodes CSASEMGTGGNTIYF.

This clonotype appeared many times. V and J are TRBV5-1 and TRBJ2-3; tentatively, D is TRBD1 (5 bases). The germline V and J ends were trimmed by 5 bases and 5 bases, with 18 bases remaining between them. The CDR3 contains 15 residues. Germline values: CDR1 SGHRS, CDR2 YFSETQ. The CDR3 DNA sequence: TGCGCCAGCAGTTTTAATCCGGTAGGGGAAGATACGCAGTATTTT. Translating it yields CASSFNPVGEDTQYF.

This clonotype was counted between two and nine times. The V call is TRBV7-3, the J call TRBJ2-1; D is ambiguous. Germline V gene lookup returns CDR1 SGHTA and CDR2 FQGTGA. The CDR3 runs 15 residues. V was pared by 2 bases and J by 0 bases, with 8 bases between. The CDR3 region has the DNA TGTGCCAGCAGCTTACACCAGGACTCCTACAATGAGCAGTTCTTC. It codes for CASSLHQDSYNEQFF.

A few counts support this clonotype. V usage is TRBV7-8 and J usage is TRBJ2-3; no definite D call. Deletions cut 3 bases from V and 0 bases from J, with 7 bases between. The CDR3 sequence is 14 residues long. The germline V gene has CDR1 SGHVS and CDR2 FQNEAQ. CDR3 amino acids: CASSLAPSTDTQYF. In nucleotides, the CDR3 is TGTGCCAGCAGCTTGGCACCTAGCACAGATACGCAGTATTTT.

This clonotype was detected many times. This chain uses TRBV12-3 or TRBV12-4 with TRBJ2-7; D is uncertain. The CDR3 has 14 amino acids. V lost 6 bases and J lost 3, with 15 bases in between. In nucleotides, the CDR3 is TGTGCCAGCAGAAGGGATCGTCCCTACTACGAGCAGTACTTC. This codes for CASRRDRPYYEQYF.

Note on this clonotype: A single base separates this from a much larger clone, so it may be a read error. The chain joins TRBV19 to TRBJ2-1; the D is unclear. This CDR3 is built from 12 residues. Per the germline V gene, CDR1 is LNHDA and CDR2 is SQIVND (reference sequence). The CDR3 nucleotides read TGTGCCAGTAGTATACGGAACAATGAGCAGCTCTTC. It yields the protein CASSIRNNEQLF. Using reference TRBV19 and TRBJ2-1 for the parts outside the CDR3, the full variable domain is DGGITQSPKYLFRKEGQNVTLSCEQNLNHDAMYWYRQDPGQGLRLIYYSQIVNDFQKGDIAEGYSVSREKKESFPLTVTSAQKNPTAFYLCASSIRNNEQLFGPGTRLTVL.

This clonotype was detected only a few times. V gene TRBV28 combines with J gene TRBJ1-6, with 7 nucleotides matching TRBD1. V trimming: 6 bases; J trimming: 0 bases; junction bases outside the gene matches: 5. CDR1 is MDHEN, CDR2 SYDVKM, per germline. There are 16 residues in the CDR3. CDR3 nucleotide sequence: TGTGCCAGCAGCCGCAGGGGGTACTCCTATAATTCACCCCTCCACTTT. This translates into CASSRRGYSYNSPLHF.

This clonotype was detected ten times or more. The rearrangement links TRBV28 to TRBJ2-1; D not certain. CDR1 is MDHEN, CDR2 SYDVKM, per germline. V lost 8 bases and J 6 bases, leaving 14 bases between the germline ends. The CDR3 contains 13 residues. CDR3 region: CASCLGFGNEQFF. The DNA of the CDR3 is TGTGCCAGCTGCCTAGGTTTCGGCAATGAGCAGTTCTTC.

This chain links TRBV29-1 with TRBJ1-1; 8 nucleotides agree with TRBD1. The junction had 3 bases not matched to a gene; V was cut back by 1 base and J by 2 bases. This CDR3 comprises 14 residues. The germline gives CDR1 SQVTM, CDR2 ANQGSEA. In DNA, the CDR3 is TGCAGCGTTGAAGTATCAGGGGGCAACACTGAAGCTTTCTTT. This gives the protein CSVEVSGGNTEAFF.

This clonotype was found a few times. A much larger clone is a single base away; this may be a read error. The chain joins TRBV7-3 to TRBJ1-1, with unresolved D. There are 15 residues in the CDR3. Germline V CDR1 and CDR2: SGHTA, FQGTGA. Trimming pared 1 base from V and 1 base from J, leaving 10 bases between. The CDR3 reads CASSLMGRTNTEAFF. The DNA of the CDR3 is TGTGCCAGCAGCTTAATGGGCAGAACGAACACTGAAGCTTTCTTT.

Concerning this clonotype: Given a much more abundant clone one base away, this may be a read error. This chain joins TRBV11-2 and TRBJ1-5, with a possible D match to TRBD1 (5 bases). The germline gives CDR1 SGHAT, CDR2 FQNNGV. The CDR3 length is 15 residues. CDR3 DNA: TGTGCCGGCAGCCGGGGGGGTCTCGGCAATCAGCCCCAGCATTTT. Its translation is CAGSRGGLGNQPQHF.

The table lists this clonotype with many counts. The V call is TRBV7-9, the J call TRBJ2-7; maybe TRBD1 (7 bases). The germline V gene has CDR1 SEHNR and CDR2 FQNEAQ (reference sequence). Trimming pared 11 bases from V and 2 bases from J, leaving 16 bases between. The CDR3 extends over 13 amino acids. The CDR3 here is CASGAGGPYEQYF. DNA of the CDR3: TGTGCCTCCGGGGCAGGGGGGCCCTACGAGCAGTACTTC.

At least ten counts were recorded for this clonotype. Compared with germline, one end of the junction differs, possibly owing to a read error. The chain has TRBV18 and TRBJ2-2; D perhaps matches TRBD2 (6 bases). The CDR3 has 15 residues. Looked up from germline, CDR1 is KGHSH and CDR2 is LQKENI. As DNA, the CDR3 is TGTGCCAGCTCACCGCGGGGAAGGAACACCGGGGAGCTGCTTTTT. It is translated as CASSPRGRNTGELLF.

Turning to this clonotype: Since a far larger clone is one base different, this is likely a read error. The chain is built from TRBV4-1 and TRBJ1-6; D remains unclear. TRBJ1-1 matches the DNA end more closely, so the J call is doubtful. From germline, CDR1 is MGHRA and CDR2 YSYEKL. CDR3 length equals 16 residues. The CDR3 nucleotides read TGCGCCAGCAGCCAAGATCGATACAGACGGAACACTAAAGCTTTCTTT. Its protein product is CASSQDRYRRNTKAFF.

This clonotype was observed at least ten times. V is TRBV11-2 and J is TRBJ2-2, with TRBD2 identical over 8 bases. The ends lost 5 bases at V and 6 bases at J; junction bases unmatched: 8. Looked up from germline, CDR1 is SGHAT and CDR2 is FQNNGV. CDR3 length equals 15 residues. The CDR3 region has the DNA TGTGCCAGCAGCCCCGGACTAGCTGTCCCCGGGGAGCTGTTTTTT. Translated: CASSPGLAVPGELFF.

There are many counts of this clonotype. The chain joins TRBV4-2 to TRBJ1-5; 7 bases are shared with TRBD1. CDR1 is LGHNA and CDR2 is YNFKEQ in the germline V gene. With V trimmed by 0 bases and J by 2 bases, 1 base remained unmatched. There are 15 residues in the CDR3. The CDR3 DNA is TGTGCCAGCAGCCAAGACGGGACAGGCAATCAGCCCCAGCATTTT. It yields the protein CASSQDGTGNQPQHF.

A note on this clonotype: The CDR3 end shows no conserved phenylalanine or tryptophan, and so a read error is likely. CDR3 bases: TGTGCCAGCTGGCAAAGCACAGATACGCAGTATTTA. It codes for CASWQSTDTQYL. The chain links TRBV12-3 or TRBV12-4 to TRBJ2-3; D not resolved. This CDR3 is built from 12 residues. Deletions cut 8 bases from V and 0 bases from J, with 6 bases between.

This clonotype was recorded a few times. A much more abundant neighbour one base away suggests this may be a read error. The J gene is TRBJ2-1, the V gene TRBV20-1, with 11 bases aligning to TRBD2. The CDR3 is 15 amino acids. Germline-derived CDR1 and CDR2 are DFQATT and SNEGSKA (reference sequence). CDR3: CNARDVLAGVHEQFF. CDR3 sequence (DNA): TGCAATGCTAGAGATGTACTAGCGGGGGTACATGAGCAGTTCTTC.

This clonotype was detected many times. The V gene is TRBV5-6, the J gene TRBJ2-3, with TRBD1 identical over 10 bases. V shed 4 bases and J 6 bases; nucleotides not matched to a gene: 11. This CDR3 is 16 amino acids long. Germline V gives CDR1 SGHDT, CDR2 YYEEEE. In DNA form, the CDR3 reads TGTGCCAGCAGCGTACTGACAGGGGGCGATTTTGATACGCAGTATTTT. Translated, it gives CASSVLTGGDFDTQYF.